This T cell receptor (beta chain) was found in a study of blood T cell repertoires in COVID-19. TCRdb's copy holds only in-frame clones and misses some; the assay was immunoSEQ multiplex PCR. The sample lists some 400,000 clones, 80% to 90% seen once, with around 1.1% in the top ten. The V gene end was trimmed by 4 bases and the J gene end by 2 bases; junction bases not matched to a gene: 12. This CDR3 is 17 amino acids long. From germline, CDR1 is SGHDN and CDR2 FVKESK. The receptor was isolated from a man aged 25 to 40 who had recovered from COVID-19. This rearrangement joins TRBV14 to TRBJ2-3, with 7 nucleotides matching TRBD2. The sample consisted of PBMCs or T cells enriched from blood (not recorded which). CDR3 sequence reads: CASSLRPPSGYTDTQYF. CDR3 bases: TGTGCCAGCAGCCTCCGACCCCCTAGCGGCTACACAGATACGCAGTATTTT.